The 29 T cell receptor beta chains in this list originate from one sample, sequenced in a study of a mutant IDH1 vaccine in newly diagnosed glioma. Noted time point: week 11, during vaccination. Vaccination comprised doses that each held 300 ug of mutant IDH1 20-mer peptide, plus topical imiquimod. Method: immunoSEQ multiplex PCR; TCRdb's copy keeps in-frame clones and lacks some. The sample gives about 120,000 clones, 80% of which show up once; 5.5% is in the top ten. Antigens for these TCRs are unknown. This specimen consisted of PBMCs, obtained from a glioma patient whose treatment included an IDH1 peptide vaccine. These receptor sequences come from a man in his forties with glioma.

This chain uses TRBV6-5 with TRBJ2-7; 9 bases match TRBD1. Per germline, CDR1 MNHEY and CDR2 SVGAGI. The CDR3 consists of 13 residues. V lost 6 bases to trimming and J lost 6 bases; unmatched junction nucleotides: 6. The CDR3 loop is CASRQGAMGEQYF. The CDR3 region has the DNA TGTGCCAGCAGACAGGGGGCGATGGGCGAGCAGTACTTC.

This chain uses TRBV10-3 with TRBJ2-5; D possibly matches TRBD1 or TRBD2 (6 bases each). This CDR3 has 12 amino acids. V gave up 10 bases and J gave up 4 bases, with 13 bases separating them. Looked up from germline, CDR1 is ENHRY and CDR2 is SYGVKD. CDR3 amino acids: CATRGPGETQYF. In nucleotides, the CDR3 is TGTGCCACCCGGGGGCCCGGAGAGACCCAGTACTTC.

This clone appeared a single time. V gene TRBV27 combines with J gene TRBJ2-2, with D possibly TRBD2 on 6 matching bases. CDR1 and CDR2 (germline): MNHEY, SMNVEV (reference sequence). This CDR3 region has 15 residues. V lost 2 bases and J 1 base, leaving 8 bases between the germline ends. The DNA of the CDR3 is TGTGCCAGCAGTTTAGTCGGGAGGAACACCGGGGAGCTGTTTTTT. Amino acid sequence: CASSLVGRNTGELFF.

This chain connects TRBV19 to TRBJ2-5, with D uncertain. V was clipped by 3 bases and J by 0 bases, with 5 bases between them. The CDR3 loop spans 13 amino acids. CDR1 and CDR2 from the germline V gene are LNHDA and SQIVND (reference sequence). The CDR3 here is CASSMQYQETQYF. The CDR3 region has the DNA TGTGCCAGTAGTATGCAATACCAAGAGACCCAGTACTTC.

In this sample, this clone turned up a few times. One end of the junction fails to match germline, which may point to a read error. The chain employs TRBV6-6 and TRBJ2-1; D ambiguous. Looked up from germline, CDR1 is MNHNY and CDR2 is SVGAGI (reference sequence). This CDR3 region has 12 residues. The CDR3 bases are TGTGCCAGCAGTACCTCCGACAATGAGCAGTTCTTC. This gives the protein CASSTSDNEQFF.

The genes are TRBV6-5 and TRBJ1-1, with no clear D. The CDR3 is 13 amino acids. Trimming stripped 3 bases from V and 3 bases from J, with 8 bases between. Germline-derived CDR1 and CDR2 are MNHEY and SVGAGI. Here the CDR3 DNA reads TGTGCCAGCAGTTATAACAAAGACACTGAAGCTTTCTTT. It yields the protein CASSYNKDTEAFF.

The gene calls are TRBV9 and TRBJ2-2, with 8 bases aligning to TRBD2. V lost 3 bases, J lost 4 bases, and 11 bases stayed unmatched. The CDR3 covers 17 residues. Germline CDR1 and CDR2: SGDLS and YYNGEE. The CDR3 DNA reads as TGTGCCAGCAGCGCCCCGATCGGGGGGGGGCCCACCGGGGAGCTGTTTTTT. It specifies CASSAPIGGGPTGELFF.

The J gene is TRBJ2-7, the V gene TRBV28; tentative D call: TRBD2 (5 bases). Per germline, CDR1 MDHEN and CDR2 SYDVKM. CDR3 length equals 16 residues. The V end lost 4 bases, the J end lost 1 base, and 17 bases lay between the germline ends. Written as DNA, the CDR3 is TGTGCCAGCAGTTCAGCGACGCGAGGAGGATCCTACGAGCAGTACTTC. It translates to CASSSATRGGSYEQYF.

The chain uses TRBV19 and TRBJ2-2; 8 positions agree with TRBD2. The germline CDR1 and CDR2 sequences are LNHDA and SQIVND (reference sequence). With 6 bases clipped from V and 1 base from J, the junction kept 7 bases outside the gene matches. This CDR3 has 16 amino acids. The CDR3 nucleotides are TGTGCCAGTAGGCGACTAGCGATCCAGAACACCGGGGAGCTGTTTTTT. It yields the protein CASRRLAIQNTGELFF.

This clone has just a few counts. The gene calls are TRBV29-1 and TRBJ1-4; D gene uncertain. V was trimmed by 6 bases and J by 7 bases, leaving 12 bases between them. The CDR3 is made up of 12 amino acids. In germline, CDR1 is SQVTM, CDR2 ANQGSEA. CDR3 region: CSVLSGSEKLFF. CDR3 bases: TGCAGCGTCCTCTCTGGTAGTGAAAAACTGTTTTTT.

This clone was recorded only once. Sequence at one end of the junction differs from germline and may be a read error. The J gene is TRBJ1-6, the V gene TRBV14, with TRBD1 matching over 10 bases. The CDR3 totals 15 residues. Per the germline V gene, CDR1 is SGHDN and CDR2 is FVKESK. CDR3: CASSQGQGANPPLHF. The CDR3 DNA reads as TGTGCCAGCAGCCAAGGACAGGGGGCTAATCCACCCCTCCACTTT.

This chain's CDR3 is CASSTRPYSPLHF. The CDR3 region has the DNA TGTGCCAGCAGCACACGACCCTATTCACCCCTCCACTTT. The chain joins TRBV5-4 to TRBJ1-6; D gene uncertain. Germline CDR1 SGHNT, CDR2 YYREEE (reference sequence). V was shortened by 4 bases and J by 8 bases, with 10 bases between the two germline ends. CDR3 length: 13 amino acids.

This clone came up a few times. The chain combines TRBV5-4 with TRBJ2-2; no definite D call. The CDR3 length is 13 residues. Germline V gene data show CDR1 as SGHNT and CDR2 as YYREEE (reference sequence). V was cut by 4 bases and J by 3 bases, with 7 bases left in between. The CDR3 is CASSNFYTGELFF. For the CDR3, the DNA is TGTGCCAGCAGCAACTTTTACACCGGGGAGCTGTTTTTT. The whole variable domain, filled in from reference TRBV5-4 and TRBJ2-2, reads ETGVTQSPTHLIKTRGQQVTLRCSSQSGHNTVSWYQQALGQGPQFIFQYYREEENGRGNFPPRFSGLQFPNYSSELNVNALELDDSALYLCASSNFYTGELFFGEGSRLTVL.

The chain has TRBV7-9 and TRBJ2-2; TRBD1 aligns across 11 bases. Trimming at V came to 5 bases and at J to 7 bases, leaving 6 bases not matched to a gene. The CDR3 has 15 residues. Looked up from germline, CDR1 is SEHNR and CDR2 is FQNEAQ (reference sequence). The CDR3 region is CASSRDRGSGGELFF. The CDR3 DNA reads TGTGCCAGCAGCCGGGACAGGGGGTCCGGCGGGGAGCTGTTTTTT.

This rearrangement joins TRBV7-8 to TRBJ1-3; D is possibly TRBD1 (5 bases). The CDR3 has 15 amino acids. The germline CDR1 and CDR2 sequences are SGHVS and FQNEAQ. V lost 2 bases and J lost 4, with 12 bases in between. CDR3 nucleotide sequence: TGTGCCAGCAGCTTACGAGGGGCGCAAGGAAACACCATATATTTT. Encoded protein: CASSLRGAQGNTIYF.

This chain links TRBV9 with TRBJ1-1, with TRBD1 identical over 9 bases. J was trimmed by 3 bases and V by 1 base; bases with no gene match: 13. The CDR3 is 18 amino acids. CDR1 is SGDLS, CDR2 YYNGEE, per germline. CDR3 loop: CASSVSPGQGSFDTEAFF. The CDR3 nucleotides are TGTGCCAGCAGCGTATCCCCGGGACAGGGTTCTTTTGACACTGAAGCTTTCTTT.

The chain combines TRBV18 with TRBJ2-5; tentative D call: TRBD2 (5 bases). CDR1 KGHSH and CDR2 LQKENI come from the germline V gene. The V end was cut by 3 bases, the J end by 2 bases, with 10 bases between. The CDR3 spans 14 residues. For the CDR3, the DNA is TGTGCCAGCTCACCCTTAGGGAGTCAAGAGACCCAGTACTTC. This translates into CASSPLGSQETQYF.

This clone was counted once. The CDR3 protein is CASSTLVSGNEQFF. The CDR3, as DNA: TGTGCCAGCTCAACTCTCGTCTCAGGGAATGAGCAGTTCTTC. V and J are TRBV18 and TRBJ2-1, with D tentatively TRBD1 (5 bases). The germline V gene has CDR1 KGHSH and CDR2 LQKENI. The CDR3 consists of 14 residues. Trimming took off 5 bases at V and 7 bases at J, with 15 bases between the two ends. Variable domain in full (rest from reference TRBV18 and TRBJ2-1): NAGVMQNPRHLVRRRGQEARLRCSPMKGHSHVYWYRQLPEEGLKFMVYLQKENIIDESGMPKERFSAEFPKEGPSILRIQQVVRGDSAAYFCASSTLVSGNEQFFGPGTRLTVL.

This clone was seen more than once but under ten times. The rearrangement joins TRBV18 to TRBJ1-6, with D unclear. Trimming took off 6 bases at V and 8 bases at J, with 11 bases between the two ends. The CDR3 totals 13 residues. The V gene's germline CDR1 is KGHSH and CDR2 LQKENI. The CDR3 reads CASSPGVDSPLHF. For the CDR3, the DNA is TGTGCCAGCTCCCCCGGAGTGGATTCACCCCTCCACTTT.

The genes are TRBV10-2 and TRBJ1-2; D uncertain. This CDR3 is built from 15 residues. V shed 2 bases and J shed 0 bases, with 10 bases lying between them. Germline assignment: CDR1 WSHSY and CDR2 SAAADI. The CDR3 region is CASSEVTQANYGYTF. CDR3 bases: TGCGCCAGCAGTGAGGTAACCCAGGCTAACTATGGCTACACCTTC.

This chain uses TRBV6-5 with TRBJ2-5; D unclear. Trimming left V 4 bases short and J 3 bases short, with 12 bases between. CDR1 is MNHEY, CDR2 SVGAGI, per germline. The CDR3 is 14 amino acids. The CDR3 DNA reads as TGTGCCAGCAGTTTACTCGGGCAGAAAGAGACCCAGTACTTC. It encodes CASSLLGQKETQYF.

V usage is TRBV2 and J usage is TRBJ2-3; 10 bases are shared with TRBD2. CDR1 SNHLY and CDR2 FYNNEI come from the germline V gene. CDR3 length equals 16 residues. The J segment lost 3 bases and the V segment lost 7 bases, leaving 10 bases of the junction unmatched. The CDR3, as DNA: TGTGCCAGCACCTCAGCCGAGACTAGCGGGACAGATACGCAGTATTTT. This sequence encodes CASTSAETSGTDTQYF.

This clone turned up a few times. The chain couples TRBV19 to TRBJ1-6, with D unresolved. CDR3 length: 14 amino acids. Trimming shortened V by 5 bases and J by 9 bases, and 14 bases separated the two germline ends. The V gene's germline CDR1 is LNHDA and CDR2 SQIVND (reference sequence). The CDR3 loop is CASSFGPEGSPLHF. The CDR3 DNA reads TGTGCCAGTAGTTTTGGACCAGAAGGTTCACCCCTCCACTTT. Full variable domain (rest looked up from reference TRBV19 and TRBJ1-6): DGGITQSPKYLFRKEGQNVTLSCEQNLNHDAMYWYRQDPGQGLRLIYYSQIVNDFQKGDIAEGYSVSREKKESFPLTVTSAQKNPTAFYLCASSFGPEGSPLHFGNGTRLTVT.

The gene calls are TRBV30 and TRBJ1-1, with no clear D. The CDR3 totals 11 residues. The V end lost 2 bases, the J end lost 4 bases, and 5 bases lay between the germline ends. Germline V gene data show CDR1 as GTSNPN and CDR2 as SVGIG (reference sequence). The CDR3 here is CAWSWTTEAFF. The CDR3, as DNA: TGTGCCTGGAGTTGGACCACTGAAGCTTTCTTT.

This clone has just one count. The chain couples TRBV15 to TRBJ1-5; 8 bases map to TRBD1. CDR3 size: 16 residues. CDR1 LNHNV and CDR2 YYDKDF come from the germline V gene (reference sequence). V gave up 1 base and J gave up 3 bases; unmatched junction bases: 5. CDR3 region: CATSRGDRGTNQPQHF. CDR3 bases: TGTGCCACCAGCAGAGGAGACAGGGGAACCAATCAGCCCCAGCATTTT. The full variable domain, completed using reference TRBV15 and TRBJ1-5, is DAMVIQNPRYQVTQFGKPVTLSCSQTLNHNVMYWYQQKSSQAPKLLFHYYDKDFNNEADTPDNFQSRRPNTSFCFLDIRSPGLGDTAMYLCATSRGDRGTNQPQHFGDGTRLSIL.

The V and J genes are TRBV4-2 and TRBJ2-2; D perhaps matches TRBD1 (5 bases). This CDR3 is built from 12 residues. Germline V gene sequence: CDR1 LGHNA, CDR2 YNFKEQ. Trimming cost V 8 bases and J 4 bases, with 8 bases left between them. CDR3 region: CASEDSTGELFF. The CDR3 bases are TGTGCCAGCGAAGACAGCACCGGGGAGCTGTTTTTT.

CDR3: CASSYSWAVYGYTF. For the CDR3, the DNA is TGTGCCAGCAGTTACTCGTGGGCAGTCTATGGCTACACCTTC. The chain has TRBV6-5 and TRBJ1-2; no reliable D call. Trimming stripped 0 bases from V and 4 bases from J, with 9 bases between. Germline assignment: CDR1 MNHEY and CDR2 SVGAGI. The CDR3 has 14 residues.

The V call is TRBV29-1, the J call TRBJ2-7; no definite D call. V dropped 3 bases and J dropped 4 bases, with 7 bases sitting between them. This CDR3 region has 11 residues. Per the germline V gene, CDR1 is SQVTM and CDR2 is ANQGSEA. The CDR3 here is CSVDSGYEQYF. The CDR3 DNA sequence: TGCAGCGTTGACTCCGGGTACGAGCAGTACTTC.

V gene TRBV9 combines with J gene TRBJ2-3; D unresolved. V was pared by 0 bases and J by 2 bases, with 10 bases between. The CDR3 loop spans 15 amino acids. Per germline, CDR1 SGDLS and CDR2 YYNGEE. This chain's CDR3 is CASSVGISSTDTQYF. CDR3 coding DNA: TGTGCCAGCAGCGTAGGTATTTCCTCCACAGATACGCAGTATTTT. The variable domain in full, completed from reference TRBV9 and TRBJ2-3, reads DSGVTQTPKHLITATGQRVTLRCSPRSGDLSVYWYQQSLDQGLQFLIQYYNGEERAKGNILERFSAQQFPDLHSELNLSSLELGDSALYFCASSVGISSTDTQYFGPGTRLTVL.